The present T cell receptor (beta chain) was sequenced within a study of early T cells in non-severe SARS-CoV-2 infection. At the level of the study: Chains were not paired, and sequencing was done on bulk RNA from unsorted whole blood.

The protocol attached unique molecular identifiers to individual cDNA molecules. TCRdb used MiXCR to reprocess the 5' RACE reads, holding one entry per CDR3 protein. This sample has fewer than 80,000 distinct CDR3 sequences, with approximately 12% found just once. This CDR3 region has 13 residues. V gave up 3 bases and J gave up 5 bases; unmatched junction bases: 3. The germline CDR1 and CDR2 sequences are SQVTM and ANQGSEA. This TCR was sampled from an adult who was a healthcare worker with PCR-confirmed SARS-CoV-2 infection or an uninfected control (not recorded which). The donor label of this sample is uncertain. V is TRBV29-1 and J is TRBJ2-1; 8 bases agree with TRBD1. Sequencing was performed on whole blood, taken at baseline. CDR3: CSVDRTGNNEQFF. The CDR3 nucleotides are TGCAGCGTTGATAGGACAGGGAACAATGAGCAGTTCTTC.